Described below is a single T cell receptor (beta chain) sequence and its context. The antigen is undetermined. 13 Jbeta primers and 60 Vbeta primers were used for the PCR. Sequenced by immunoSEQ multiplex PCR; TCRdb stores in-frame clones only, minus some. This repertoire shows tens of thousands of clones, roughly 70% found once; its top ten account for 5.4%. These data originate in a study of cytomegalovirus exposure and HLA in healthy donors. Study-level results: Cytomegalovirus-associated TCR beta chains were listed, numbering over 150.

Germline V CDR1 and CDR2: SGDLS, YYNGEE. This CDR3 spans 15 amino acids. J gave up 2 bases and V 4 bases, and 6 bases lay outside the gene matches. Material: PBMCs. The rearrangement links TRBV9 to TRBJ1-1; 9 bases agree with TRBD1. This sequence was found in a man aged 45-60 years in good health and CMV-seronegative. As DNA, the CDR3 is TGTGCCAGCAGCCCACCGACAGGGGGAAACACTGAAGCTTTCTTT. Its protein product is CASSPPTGGNTEAFF.